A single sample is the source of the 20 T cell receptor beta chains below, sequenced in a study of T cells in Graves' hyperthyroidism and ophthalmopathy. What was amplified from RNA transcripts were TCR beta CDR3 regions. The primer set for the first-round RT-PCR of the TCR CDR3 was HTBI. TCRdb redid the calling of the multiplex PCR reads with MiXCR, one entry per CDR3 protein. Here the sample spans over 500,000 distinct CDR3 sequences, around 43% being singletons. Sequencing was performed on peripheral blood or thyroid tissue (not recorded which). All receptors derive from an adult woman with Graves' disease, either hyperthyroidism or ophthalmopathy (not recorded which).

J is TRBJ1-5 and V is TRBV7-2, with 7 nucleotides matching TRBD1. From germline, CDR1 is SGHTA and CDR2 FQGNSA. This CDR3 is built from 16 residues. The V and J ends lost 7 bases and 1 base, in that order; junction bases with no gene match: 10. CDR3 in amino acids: CASNLPTGTSNQPQHF. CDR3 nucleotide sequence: TGTGCCAGCAACCTACCGACAGGGACGAGCAATCAGCCCCAGCATTTT.

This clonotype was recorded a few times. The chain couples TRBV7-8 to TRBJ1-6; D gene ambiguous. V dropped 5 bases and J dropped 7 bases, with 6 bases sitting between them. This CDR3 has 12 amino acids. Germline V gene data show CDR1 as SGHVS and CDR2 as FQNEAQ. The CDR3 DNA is TGTGCCAGCAGCCACGGAAATTCACCCCTCCACTTT. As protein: CASSHGNSPLHF.

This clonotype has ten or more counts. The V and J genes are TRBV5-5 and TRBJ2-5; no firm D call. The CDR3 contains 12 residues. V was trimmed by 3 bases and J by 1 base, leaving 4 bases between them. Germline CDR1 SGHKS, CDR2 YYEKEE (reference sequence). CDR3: CASSWTQETQYF. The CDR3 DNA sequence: TGTGCCAGCAGCTGGACCCAAGAGACCCAGTACTTC.

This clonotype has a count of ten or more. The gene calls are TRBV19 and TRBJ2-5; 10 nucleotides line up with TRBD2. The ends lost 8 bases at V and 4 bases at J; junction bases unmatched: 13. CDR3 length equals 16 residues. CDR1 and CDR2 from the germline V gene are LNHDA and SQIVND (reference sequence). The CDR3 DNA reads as TGTGCCAGTGCTAGCGGGAGCACCGGGGGGACAGAGACCCAGTACTTC. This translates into CASASGSTGGTETQYF.

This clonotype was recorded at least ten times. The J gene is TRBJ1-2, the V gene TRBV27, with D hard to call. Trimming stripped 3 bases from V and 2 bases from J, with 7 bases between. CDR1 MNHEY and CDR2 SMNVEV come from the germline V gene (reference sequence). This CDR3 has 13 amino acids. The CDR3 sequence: CASSFYRNYGYTF. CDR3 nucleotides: TGTGCCAGCAGTTTCTACAGAAACTATGGCTACACCTTC.

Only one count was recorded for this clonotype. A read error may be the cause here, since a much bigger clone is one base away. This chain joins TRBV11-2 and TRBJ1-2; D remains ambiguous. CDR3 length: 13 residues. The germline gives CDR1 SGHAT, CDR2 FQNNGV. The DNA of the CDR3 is TGTGCCAGCAGCCCCCCATTTAACGATGGCTACACCTTC. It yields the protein CASSPPFNDGYTF.

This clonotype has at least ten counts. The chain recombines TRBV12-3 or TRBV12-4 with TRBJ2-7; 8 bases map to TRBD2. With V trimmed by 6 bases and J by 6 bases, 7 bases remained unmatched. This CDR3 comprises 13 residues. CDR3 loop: CASSLGTRAEQYF. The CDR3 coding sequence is TGTGCCAGCAGCCTAGGGACTAGGGCCGAGCAGTACTTC.

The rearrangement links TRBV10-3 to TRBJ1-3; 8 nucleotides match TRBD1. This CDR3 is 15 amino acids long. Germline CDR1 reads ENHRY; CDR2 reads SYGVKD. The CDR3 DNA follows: TGTGCTAGAGGGACAGGACCCAGCTCTGGAAACACCATATATTTT. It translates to CARGTGPSSGNTIYF.

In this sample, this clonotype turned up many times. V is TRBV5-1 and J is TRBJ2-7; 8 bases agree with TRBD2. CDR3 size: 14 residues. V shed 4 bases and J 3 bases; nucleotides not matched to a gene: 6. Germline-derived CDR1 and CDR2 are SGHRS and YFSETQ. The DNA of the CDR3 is TGCGCCAGCAGCCCGGGACTAGAACTCTACGAGCAGTACTTC. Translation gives CASSPGLELYEQYF.

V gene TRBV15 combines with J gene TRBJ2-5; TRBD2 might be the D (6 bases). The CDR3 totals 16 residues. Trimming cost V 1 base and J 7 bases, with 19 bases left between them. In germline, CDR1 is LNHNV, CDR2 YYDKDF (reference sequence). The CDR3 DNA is TGTGCCACCAGCAGAGTTTTGGGAGGACCGGAGGGGACCCAGTACTTC. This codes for CATSRVLGGPEGTQYF.

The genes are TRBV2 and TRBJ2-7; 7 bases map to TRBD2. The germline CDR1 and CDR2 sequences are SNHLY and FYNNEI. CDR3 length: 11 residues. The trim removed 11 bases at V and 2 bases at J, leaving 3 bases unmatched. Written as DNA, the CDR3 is TGTGCCGGAGGACTAGCCTACGAGCAGTACTTC. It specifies CAGGLAYEQYF.

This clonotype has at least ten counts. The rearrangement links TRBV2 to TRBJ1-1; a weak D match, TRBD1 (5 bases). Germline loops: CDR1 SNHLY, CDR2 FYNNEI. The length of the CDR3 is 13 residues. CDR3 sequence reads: CALRGRGWAEAFF. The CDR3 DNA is TGTGCTCTAAGGGGAAGGGGCTGGGCTGAAGCTTTCTTT.

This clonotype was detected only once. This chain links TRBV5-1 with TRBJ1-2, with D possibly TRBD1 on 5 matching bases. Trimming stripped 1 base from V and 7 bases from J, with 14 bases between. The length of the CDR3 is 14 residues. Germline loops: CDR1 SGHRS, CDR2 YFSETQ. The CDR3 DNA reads TGCGCCAGCAGCTTGACTTCAGGGTTCGGTGGCTACACCTTC. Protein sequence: CASSLTSGFGGYTF.

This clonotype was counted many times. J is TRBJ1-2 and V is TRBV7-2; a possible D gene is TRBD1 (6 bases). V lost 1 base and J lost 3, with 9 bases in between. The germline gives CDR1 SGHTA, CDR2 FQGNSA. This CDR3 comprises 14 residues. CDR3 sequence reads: CASSLVGGDYGYTF. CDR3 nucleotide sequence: TGTGCCAGCAGCTTAGTGGGGGGCGACTATGGCTACACCTTC.

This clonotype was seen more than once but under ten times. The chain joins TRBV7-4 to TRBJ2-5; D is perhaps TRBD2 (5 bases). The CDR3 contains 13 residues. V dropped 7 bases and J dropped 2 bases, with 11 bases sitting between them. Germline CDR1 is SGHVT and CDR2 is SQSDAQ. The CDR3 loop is CASTRPGQETQYF. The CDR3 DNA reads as TGTGCCAGCACCCGGCCGGGACAAGAGACCCAGTACTTC. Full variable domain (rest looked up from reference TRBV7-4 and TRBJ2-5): GAGVSQSPRYKVAKRGRDVALRCDSISGHVTLYWYRQTLGQGSEVLTYSQSDAQRDKSGRPSGRFSAERPERSVSTLKIQRTEQGDSAVYLCASTRPGQETQYFGPGTRLLVL.

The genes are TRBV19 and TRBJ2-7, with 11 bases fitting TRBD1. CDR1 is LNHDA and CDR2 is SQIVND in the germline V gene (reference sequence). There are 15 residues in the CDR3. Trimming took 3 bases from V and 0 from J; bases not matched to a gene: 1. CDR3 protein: CASSIGQGASYEQYF. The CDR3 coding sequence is TGTGCCAGTAGTATTGGACAGGGGGCCTCCTACGAGCAGTACTTC.

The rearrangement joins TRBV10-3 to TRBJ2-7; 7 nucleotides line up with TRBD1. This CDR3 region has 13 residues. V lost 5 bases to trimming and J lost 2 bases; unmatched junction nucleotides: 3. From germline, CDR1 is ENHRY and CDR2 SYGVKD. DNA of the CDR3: TGTGCCATCAGTAGGGACAGCACCTACGAGCAGTACTTC. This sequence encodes CAISRDSTYEQYF.

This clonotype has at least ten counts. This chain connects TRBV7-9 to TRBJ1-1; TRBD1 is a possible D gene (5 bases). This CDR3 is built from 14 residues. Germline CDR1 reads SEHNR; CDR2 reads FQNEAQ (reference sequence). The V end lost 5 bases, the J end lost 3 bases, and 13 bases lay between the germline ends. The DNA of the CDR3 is TGTGCCAGCAGCCAGCGACAGTACGACACTGAAGCTTTCTTT. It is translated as CASSQRQYDTEAFF.

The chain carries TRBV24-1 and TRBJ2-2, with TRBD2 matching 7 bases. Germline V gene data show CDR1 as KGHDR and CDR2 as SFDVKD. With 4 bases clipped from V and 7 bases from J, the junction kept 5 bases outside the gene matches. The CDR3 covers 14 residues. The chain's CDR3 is CATSDTSAIGELFF. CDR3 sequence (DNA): TGTGCCACCAGTGACACTAGCGCCATCGGGGAGCTGTTTTTT.

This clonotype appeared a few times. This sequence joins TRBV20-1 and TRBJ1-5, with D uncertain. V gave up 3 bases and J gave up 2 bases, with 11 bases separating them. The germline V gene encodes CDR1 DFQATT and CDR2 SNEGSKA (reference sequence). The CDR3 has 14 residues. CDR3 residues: CSASHSNGNQPQHF. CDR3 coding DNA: TGCAGTGCTAGTCACAGCAATGGCAATCAGCCCCAGCATTTT.